These 22 T cell receptor beta chains share one sample of origin, sequenced in a study of shared clonotypes between healthy human individuals. The repertoire was sequenced with immunoSEQ multiplex PCR; TCRdb's copy has only in-frame clones and lacks some. The table has roughly 660,000 clones, less than 95% seen once. Sequenced sample: memory CD8+ T cells from PBMCs. Subset given: CD45RO+ cells pooled with CCR7-negative TemRA cells. The origin of the receptors is a man between 18 and 35 years old in good health. Some clones in this sample may be carry-over from other donors' samples.

The rearrangement links TRBV14 to TRBJ2-1, with no clear D. Looked up from germline, CDR1 is SGHDN and CDR2 is FVKESK. The CDR3 is 15 amino acids. Trimming took off 1 base at V and 6 bases at J, with 13 bases between the two ends. In DNA form, the CDR3 reads TGTGCCAGCAGCCAAGGTGGCAGAATCGGCAATGAGCAGTTCTTC. The encoded protein is CASSQGGRIGNEQFF.

This chain's CDR3 is CASSLRSRFNEQFF. The CDR3 region has the DNA TGTGCCAGCAGTTTAAGGTCCAGATTCAATGAGCAGTTCTTC. The chain is built from TRBV27 and TRBJ2-1; D gene ambiguous. V lost 2 bases and J 6 bases, leaving 11 bases between the germline ends. CDR1 MNHEY and CDR2 SMNVEV come from the germline V gene (reference sequence). The CDR3 runs 14 residues.

The chain couples TRBV27 to TRBJ2-5; 13 bases agree with TRBD2. The J call is doubtful: the DNA matches TRBJ2-7 better. This CDR3 contains 15 residues. Germline V gene sequence: CDR1 MNHEY, CDR2 SMNVEV (reference sequence). The CDR3 DNA follows: TGTGCCAGCAGTCCCGGACTAGCGGGAGTCCACGAGCAGTACTTC. Its translation is CASSPGLAGVHEQYF.

V gene TRBV9 combines with J gene TRBJ1-2; tentatively, D is TRBD1 (6 bases). Germline CDR1 reads SGDLS; CDR2 reads YYNGEE. V dropped 4 bases and J dropped 0 bases, with 19 bases sitting between them. The CDR3 spans 17 residues. The CDR3 is CASSLPRGPKTNYGYTF. The DNA for the CDR3 is TGTGCCAGCAGCCTCCCGCGGGGGCCGAAGACTAACTATGGCTACACCTTC.

This clone was seen a single time. The gene calls are TRBV11-1 and TRBJ2-1; D ambiguous. V shed 4 bases and J shed 9 bases, with 10 bases lying between them. Germline CDR1 reads SGHAT; CDR2 reads FQDESV (reference sequence). This CDR3 has 12 amino acids. The CDR3 DNA is TGTGCCAGCAGCTCCGCAGGAAGTGAGCAGTTCTTC. As protein: CASSSAGSEQFF.

The rearrangement links TRBV15 to TRBJ2-7; a weak D match, TRBD1 (8 bases). The V gene's germline CDR1 is LNHNV and CDR2 YYDKDF (reference sequence). The CDR3 totals 15 residues. V gave up 4 bases and J gave up 3 bases, with 16 bases separating them. The CDR3 loop reads CATSTDRGGGYEQYF. Written as DNA, the CDR3 is TGTGCCACCAGCACAGACAGGGGAGGGGGCTACGAGCAGTACTTC.

V usage is TRBV19 and J usage is TRBJ1-5; D might be TRBD1 (5 bases). Germline CDR1 and CDR2: LNHDA and SQIVND (reference sequence). V was clipped by 9 bases and J by 6 bases, with 15 bases between them. The CDR3 runs to 13 residues. The CDR3 region is CASSEEGAQPQHF. CDR3 nucleotides: TGTGCCAGCAGTGAAGAAGGGGCTCAGCCCCAGCATTTT. The whole variable domain, filled in from reference TRBV19 and TRBJ1-5, reads DGGITQSPKYLFRKEGQNVTLSCEQNLNHDAMYWYRQDPGQGLRLIYYSQIVNDFQKGDIAEGYSVSREKKESFPLTVTSAQKNPTAFYLCASSEEGAQPQHFGDGTRLSIL.

The chain is built from TRBV19 and TRBJ1-1; D is ambiguous. The germline V gene has CDR1 LNHDA and CDR2 SQIVND (reference sequence). Trimming pared 9 bases from V and 7 bases from J, leaving 12 bases between. CDR3 length: 11 amino acids. CDR3 sequence reads: CASADALEAFF. The CDR3 DNA reads as TGTGCCAGCGCTGACGCCCTTGAAGCTTTCTTT.

V gene TRBV4-1 combines with J gene TRBJ1-4; D not certain. V was shortened by 5 bases and J by 4 bases, with 14 bases between the two germline ends. Germline lookup yields CDR1 MGHRA and CDR2 YSYEKL. CDR3 length: 15 amino acids. The DNA of the CDR3 is TGCGCCAGCAGCACTTCCCCGGGCATTAATGAAAAACTGTTTTTT. Its protein is CASSTSPGINEKLFF.

This sequence joins TRBV5-6 and TRBJ2-7; the D gene is possibly TRBD1 (5 bases). Germline CDR1 SGHDT, CDR2 YYEEEE. The CDR3 spans 12 residues. V lost 2 bases and J lost 5, with 8 bases in between. CDR3 amino acids: CASSFSGHEQYF. CDR3 nucleotides: TGTGCCAGCAGCTTTTCAGGGCACGAGCAGTACTTC.

V usage is TRBV19 and J usage is TRBJ1-2; the D is unclear. CDR3 length equals 15 residues. The V and J ends lost 3 bases and 6 bases respectively, with 17 bases between them. The V gene's germline CDR1 is LNHDA and CDR2 SQIVND (reference sequence). CDR3 bases: TGTGCCAGTAGTATCTACTCCCCAAGCAATGATGGCTACACCTTC. It is translated as CASSIYSPSNDGYTF.

This sequence joins TRBV29-1 and TRBJ2-3, with TRBD2 matching over 8 bases. The CDR3 runs to 14 residues. Trimming cost V 4 bases and J 3 bases; bases outside gene matches: 6. Per germline, CDR1 SQVTM and CDR2 ANQGSEA. The CDR3 spells CSVAGGQGTDTQYF. As DNA, the CDR3 is TGCAGCGTTGCGGGGGGGCAGGGGACAGATACGCAGTATTTT.

The DNA of the CDR3 is TGTGCCAGCAGTTACGAGGGACAGGGGTATGGCTACACCTTC. Translated, it gives CASSYEGQGYGYTF. The rearrangement uses TRBV6-5 and TRBJ1-2, with 10 bases matching TRBD1. V shed 2 bases and J 5 bases; nucleotides not matched to a gene: 2. The germline V gene has CDR1 MNHEY and CDR2 SVGAGI. The CDR3 runs 14 residues.

This clone was counted only a few times. CDR3 region: CSARGGRVFF. In DNA, the CDR3 is TGCAGTGCTAGAGGGGGAAGAGTTTTCTTT. The chain couples TRBV20-1 to TRBJ1-1, with no clear D. Looked up from germline, CDR1 is DFQATT and CDR2 is SNEGSKA (reference sequence). V was cut by 1 base and J by 13 bases, with 10 bases left in between. The CDR3 spans 10 residues.

The rearrangement links TRBV25-1 to TRBJ2-7, with 7 bases lining up with TRBD1. Germline CDR1 is MGHDK and CDR2 is SYGVNS. This CDR3 is built from 11 residues. The trim removed 10 bases at V and 9 bases at J, leaving 9 bases unmatched. The CDR3 DNA is TGTGCCATCTTTACAGGGGAAGGGCAGTACTTC. Its protein product is CAIFTGEGQYF.

V usage is TRBV6-5 and J usage is TRBJ1-3; no reliable D call. V was clipped by 4 bases and J by 4 bases, with 11 bases between them. Germline V lookup: CDR1 MNHEY, CDR2 SVGAGI. This CDR3 is built from 14 residues. CDR3 sequence: CASSSHKFGNTIYF. Written as DNA, the CDR3 is TGTGCCAGCAGTTCCCACAAGTTCGGAAACACCATATATTTT.

This rearrangement joins TRBV19 to TRBJ2-6; no reliable D call. V lost 6 bases, J lost 4 bases, and 7 bases lay in between. The CDR3 consists of 13 residues. Looked up from germline, CDR1 is LNHDA and CDR2 is SQIVND (reference sequence). In nucleotides, the CDR3 is TGTGCCAGTAGCATAACGGGGGCCAACGTCCTGACTTTC. Its protein product is CASSITGANVLTF.

The J gene is TRBJ2-7, the V gene TRBV2; TRBD2 matches at 7 bases. The CDR3 covers 14 residues. The V and J ends lost 3 bases and 7 bases, in that order; junction bases with no gene match: 9. CDR1 and CDR2 (germline): SNHLY, FYNNEI. The CDR3 DNA reads as TGTGCCAGCAGTGATTTGCCGGGAGGCAGAGAGCAGTACTTC. It specifies CASSDLPGGREQYF.

Notes on this clone: The sample carries other DNA sequences with the same CDR3. This chain connects TRBV9 to TRBJ2-7; 14 positions match TRBD2. V gave up 2 bases and J gave up 2 bases; unmatched junction bases: 0. The CDR3 spans 15 residues. The V gene's germline CDR1 is SGDLS and CDR2 YYNGEE. The CDR3 bases are TGTGCCAGCAGCGTGGGACTAGCGGGAGCCTACGAGCAGTACTTC. It codes for CASSVGLAGAYEQYF.

This clone showed up just once. The V call is TRBV19, the J call TRBJ2-1; 9 nucleotides line up with TRBD2. J lost 9 bases, V lost 5 bases, and 11 bases had no gene match. Germline CDR1 and CDR2: LNHDA and SQIVND (reference sequence). This CDR3 has 15 residues. The CDR3 nucleotides are TGTGCCAGTAGTCCGACTAGGCGGGAGGGTCCTGAGCAGTTCTTC. Translating gives CASSPTRREGPEQFF.

The V and J genes are TRBV2 and TRBJ2-7, with D tentatively TRBD2 (7 bases). From germline, CDR1 is SNHLY and CDR2 FYNNEI. Between the trimmed V and J ends, which lost 11 bases and 2 bases, there was a span of 16 bases. This CDR3 has 13 amino acids. The CDR3 loop reads CACNRDYPYEQYF. The CDR3, as DNA: TGTGCCTGTAACAGGGACTACCCCTACGAGCAGTACTTC.

The V gene is TRBV5-4, the J gene TRBJ1-1; tentative D call: TRBD1 (6 bases). CDR3 size: 12 residues. Germline V gene data show CDR1 as SGHNT and CDR2 as YYREEE (reference sequence). V dropped 7 bases and J dropped 5 bases, with 12 bases sitting between them. CDR3 bases: TGTGCCAGCGCATCAGGGGAGACTGAAGCTTTCTTT. Encoded protein: CASASGETEAFF. Full variable domain (outside the CDR3, taken from reference TRBV5-4 and TRBJ1-1): ETGVTQSPTHLIKTRGQQVTLRCSSQSGHNTVSWYQQALGQGPQFIFQYYREEENGRGNFPPRFSGLQFPNYSSELNVNALELDDSALYLCASASGETEAFFGQGTRLTVV.